This T cell receptor (beta chain) was captured in a study of identical twins. CDR1 is DFQATT and CDR2 is SNEGSKA in the germline V gene (reference sequence). The CDR3 covers 14 residues. V was clipped by 2 bases and J by 8 bases, with 16 bases between them. There are a few counts of this clonotype. TCRdb re-called the 5' RACE reads with MiXCR, one entry per CDR3 protein. The sample carries 450,000 or so distinct CDR3 sequences, around an eighth recorded once. This sample was also put to use in a study of yellow fever vaccine responses in identical twins. That publication notes: Twin vaccine T cell responses reportedly seemed partly convergent, partly personalized.

The clonotype comes from a young woman in good health. The chain has TRBV20-1 and TRBJ2-1; D possibly corresponds to TRBD2 (7 bases). Material for sequencing was CD4+ T cells sorted from blood. The CDR3 coding sequence is TGCAGTGCTAGAAGCTCGCGGGGGCTTGATGAGCAGTTCTTC. Its protein product is CSARSSRGLDEQFF.